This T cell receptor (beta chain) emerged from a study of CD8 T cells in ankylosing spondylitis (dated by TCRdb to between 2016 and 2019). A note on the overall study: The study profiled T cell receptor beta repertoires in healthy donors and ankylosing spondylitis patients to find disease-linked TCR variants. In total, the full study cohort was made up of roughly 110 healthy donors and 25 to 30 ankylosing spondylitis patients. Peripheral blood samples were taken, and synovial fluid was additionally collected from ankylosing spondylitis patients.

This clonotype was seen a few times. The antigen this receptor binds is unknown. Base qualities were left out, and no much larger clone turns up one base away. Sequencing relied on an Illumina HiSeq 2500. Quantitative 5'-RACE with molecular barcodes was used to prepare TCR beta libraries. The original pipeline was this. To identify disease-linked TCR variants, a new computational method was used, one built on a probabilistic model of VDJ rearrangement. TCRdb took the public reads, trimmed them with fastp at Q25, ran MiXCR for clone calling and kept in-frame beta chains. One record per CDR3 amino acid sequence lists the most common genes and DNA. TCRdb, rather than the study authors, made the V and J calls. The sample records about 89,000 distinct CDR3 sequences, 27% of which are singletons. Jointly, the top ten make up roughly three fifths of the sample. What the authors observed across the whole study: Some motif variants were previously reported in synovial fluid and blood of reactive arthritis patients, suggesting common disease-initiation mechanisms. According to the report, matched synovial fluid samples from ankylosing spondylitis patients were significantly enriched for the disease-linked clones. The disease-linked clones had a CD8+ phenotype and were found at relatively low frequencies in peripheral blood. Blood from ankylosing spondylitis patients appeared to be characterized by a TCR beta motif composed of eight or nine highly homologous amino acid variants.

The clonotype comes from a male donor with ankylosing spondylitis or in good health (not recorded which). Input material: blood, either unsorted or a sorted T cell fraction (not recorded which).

The base sequence is TGTGCCAGCAGTTTGAACGGCCACTACGAGCAGTACTTC. Its amino acids are CASSLNGHYEQYF. The rearranged chain carries TRBV12-3 or TRBV12-4 and TRBJ2-7, with the D gene call left open. CDR3 length: 13 amino acids, cysteine to phenylalanine. Left in the record is the CDR3 DNA by itself, 39 bases read in frame from the first base. The junction shows trimming of 3 bases on V and 3 bases on J, plus 9 bases between the germline ends.